This T cell receptor (beta chain) is from a study of STAT5B mutations in CD4+ large granular lymphocyte leukemia. Background on the study: Among healthy donors, a particular HLA allele went with more CDR3 'QG' motifs.

TCRdb's table, derived via immunoSEQ multiplex PCR, lists solely in-frame clones and lacks some. The top ten clones hold 1.5% to 2% of a sample with roughly 35,000 clones, roughly 65% of them seen once. This clone occurred a few times. Its target is unknown. Findings of the study overall: Without HLA matching, higher CD4+ than CD8+ T-LGLL clonality could reflect small sample size. No patients shared main leukemic clonotypes, though less than 30% appeared at low frequency elsewhere. Top patient clones used TRBV06 genes more often: 8/27 versus 2/35 in controls.

Germline CDR1 reads LNHDA; CDR2 reads SQIVND (reference sequence). The CDR3 consists of 17 residues. The V end lost 8 bases, the J end lost 0 bases, and 20 bases lay between the germline ends. The V call is TRBV19, the J call TRBJ1-5, with a tentative D call TRBD1 (6 bases). The source is a human donor in good health. The sample was CD4+ T cells from blood buffy coats. The CDR3 sequence is CASSSTGTLYSNQPQHF. DNA for the CDR3: TGTGCCAGTTCTTCCACCGGGACACTGTATAGCAATCAGCCCCAGCATTTT.